This T cell receptor (beta chain) was recovered during a study of blood T cell repertoires in COVID-19. Turning to the study itself: PBMCs, B-cell-depleted T cells, or T cells were the source of the cDNA or gDNA that made up the material.

The V and J ends lost 6 bases and 9 bases respectively, with 12 bases between them. Germline CDR1 DFQATT, CDR2 SNEGSKA (reference sequence). This CDR3 region has 11 residues. TCRdb's table, derived via immunoSEQ multiplex PCR, lists solely in-frame clones and lacks some. The top ten clones hold 9.4% of a sample with fewer than 350,000 clones, roughly 87% of them seen once. The count of this clone is one. This rearrangement joins TRBV20-1 to TRBJ2-1; TRBD2 might be the D (6 bases). The receptor's source is a man younger than 30 with active or convalescent COVID-19. The specimen sequenced was peripheral blood. The CDR3 is CSAPGLIEQFF. The CDR3 DNA is TGCAGTGCGCCGGGACTCATTGAGCAGTTCTTC.